The 11 T cell receptor beta chains below all came from one sample that was sequenced in a study of cytomegalovirus exposure and HLA in healthy donors. A multiplex PCR was run with 60 Vbeta primers and 13 Jbeta primers. Generated by immunoSEQ multiplex PCR, the TCRdb table keeps only in-frame clones and is missing some. Of around 140,000 clones in the sample, about 64% are singletons; the top ten hold 2.4%. Sequencing used PBMCs. The receptors shown here come from a woman aged 40 to 50 in good health and CMV-seronegative.

The V call is TRBV4-3, the J call TRBJ1-2, with TRBD1 matching 7 bases. This CDR3 is 15 amino acids long. Trimming took 0 bases from V and 2 from J; bases not matched to a gene: 3. Germline CDR1 and CDR2: LGHNA and YSLEER. The CDR3 sequence: CASSQDAGQNYGYTF. CDR3 in DNA: TGCGCCAGCAGCCAAGATGCGGGACAGAACTATGGCTACACCTTC.

In this sample, this clone turned up a few times. The V and J genes are TRBV28 and TRBJ1-5, with D hard to call. Per germline, CDR1 MDHEN and CDR2 SYDVKM. V was trimmed by 5 bases and J by 4 bases, leaving 15 bases between them. This CDR3 is built from 15 residues. This CDR3 is CASSPWAGANQPQHF. The CDR3, as DNA: TGTGCCAGCAGTCCTTGGGCAGGTGCTAATCAGCCCCAGCATTTT. Looking up the rest from reference TRBV28 and TRBJ1-5 gives the full variable domain: DVKVTQSSRYLVKRTGEKVFLECVQDMDHENMFWYRQDPGLGLRLIYFSYDVKMKEKGDIPEGYSVSREKKERFSLILESASTNQTSMYLCASSPWAGANQPQHFGDGTRLSIL.

This chain links TRBV6-6 with TRBJ2-1; 11 nucleotides match TRBD2. CDR1 is MNHNY, CDR2 SVGAGI, per germline (reference sequence). V lost 7 bases and J lost 9; bases outside the gene matches: 8. The CDR3 length is 14 residues. The DNA for the CDR3 is TGTGCCAGCATGAGTAGCGGGGGGGCTTTTGAGCAGTTCTTC. Its protein is CASMSSGGAFEQFF.

The CDR3 DNA is TGTGCCAGCAGCTCCCGGAGAGAGGGAGCTAACTATGGCTACACCTTC. Protein sequence: CASSSRREGANYGYTF. The V and J genes are TRBV5-4 and TRBJ1-2, with D uncertain. The CDR3 sequence is 16 residues long. In germline, CDR1 is SGHNT, CDR2 YYREEE (reference sequence). Between the trimmed V and J ends, which lost 3 bases and 0 bases, there was a span of 15 bases.

J is TRBJ2-1 and V is TRBV27, with D tentatively TRBD2 (6 bases). This CDR3 has 17 amino acids. Germline loops: CDR1 MNHEY, CDR2 SMNVEV (reference sequence). Trimming removed 2 bases at V and 5 bases at J, with 19 bases between. Written as DNA, the CDR3 is TGTGCCAGCAGTTTACTGCCGGGACTGGAAGTTAACAATGAGCAGTTCTTC. It translates to CASSLLPGLEVNNEQFF.

The CDR3 here is CAWRAEKLFF. The CDR3 DNA reads TGTGCCTGGAGGGCTGAAAAACTGTTTTTT. The rearrangement uses TRBV30 and TRBJ1-4; D gene uncertain. Germline CDR1 and CDR2: GTSNPN and SVGIG (reference sequence). Trimming removed 3 bases at V and 7 bases at J, with 3 bases between. This CDR3 has 10 residues.

The CDR3 sequence: CASSWTSQYEQYF. The CDR3 DNA reads TGTGCCAGCAGCTGGACTAGTCAGTACGAGCAGTACTTC. The chain links TRBV7-2 to TRBJ2-7; TRBD2 matches at 7 bases. CDR1 and CDR2 from the germline V gene are SGHTA and FQGNSA. V shed 4 bases, J shed 4 bases, and the junction held 4 bases outside the gene matches. The CDR3 is 13 amino acids.

This clone was found a few times. V usage is TRBV5-1 and J usage is TRBJ2-1; 7 nucleotides line up with TRBD2. CDR1 and CDR2 from the germline V gene are SGHRS and YFSETQ. The CDR3 totals 15 residues. The J segment lost 2 bases and the V segment lost 4 bases, leaving 6 bases of the junction unmatched. In DNA, the CDR3 is TGCGCCAGCAGCCGCGGCGGGAGAGCCTACAATGAGCAGTTCTTC. As protein: CASSRGGRAYNEQFF.

This sequence joins TRBV18 and TRBJ1-4; D gene uncertain. The germline V gene encodes CDR1 KGHSH and CDR2 LQKENI. Between the trimmed V and J ends, which lost 2 bases and 4 bases, there was a span of 5 bases. This CDR3 region has 13 residues. DNA of the CDR3: TGTGCCAGCTCACCAAACGGTAATGAAAAACTGTTTTTT. It encodes CASSPNGNEKLFF. Full variable domain (remainder filled in from reference TRBV18 and TRBJ1-4): NAGVMQNPRHLVRRRGQEARLRCSPMKGHSHVYWYRQLPEEGLKFMVYLQKENIIDESGMPKERFSAEFPKEGPSILRIQQVVRGDSAAYFCASSPNGNEKLFFGSGTQLSVL.

Concerning this clone itself: One junction end does not reproduce the germline sequence, and a read error may be involved. The chain employs TRBV7-9 and TRBJ1-1, with a possible D match to TRBD1 (6 bases). This CDR3 contains 12 residues. Germline loops: CDR1 SEHNR, CDR2 FQNEAQ (reference sequence). This chain's CDR3 is CSSSRGGTEAFF. The CDR3 bases are TGTTCCAGCAGTAGAGGGGGCACTGAAGCTTTCTTT.

This rearrangement joins TRBV5-1 to TRBJ1-1; no reliable D call. Deletions cut 0 bases from V and 2 bases from J, with 11 bases between. This CDR3 has 15 residues. The V gene's germline CDR1 is SGHRS and CDR2 YFSETQ. CDR3 sequence: CASSLESERNTEAFF. The CDR3 DNA reads as TGCGCCAGCAGCTTGGAGTCGGAGCGAAACACTGAAGCTTTCTTT.